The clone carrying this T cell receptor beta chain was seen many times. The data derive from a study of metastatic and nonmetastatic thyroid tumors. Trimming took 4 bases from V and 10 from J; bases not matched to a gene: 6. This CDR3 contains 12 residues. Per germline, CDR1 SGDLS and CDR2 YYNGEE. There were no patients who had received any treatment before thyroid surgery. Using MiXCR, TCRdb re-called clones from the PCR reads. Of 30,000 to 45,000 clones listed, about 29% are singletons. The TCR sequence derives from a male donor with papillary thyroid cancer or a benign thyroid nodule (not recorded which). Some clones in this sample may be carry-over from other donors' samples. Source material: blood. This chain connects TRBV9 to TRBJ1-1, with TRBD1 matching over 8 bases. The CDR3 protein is CASSLRQGRAFF. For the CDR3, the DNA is TGTGCCAGCAGCTTAAGACAGGGGCGAGCTTTCTTT. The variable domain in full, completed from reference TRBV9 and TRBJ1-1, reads DSGVTQTPKHLITATGQRVTLRCSPRSGDLSVYWYQQSLDQGLQFLIQYYNGEERAKGNILERFSAQQFPDLHSELNLSSLELGDSALYFCASSLRQGRAFFGQGTRLTVV.